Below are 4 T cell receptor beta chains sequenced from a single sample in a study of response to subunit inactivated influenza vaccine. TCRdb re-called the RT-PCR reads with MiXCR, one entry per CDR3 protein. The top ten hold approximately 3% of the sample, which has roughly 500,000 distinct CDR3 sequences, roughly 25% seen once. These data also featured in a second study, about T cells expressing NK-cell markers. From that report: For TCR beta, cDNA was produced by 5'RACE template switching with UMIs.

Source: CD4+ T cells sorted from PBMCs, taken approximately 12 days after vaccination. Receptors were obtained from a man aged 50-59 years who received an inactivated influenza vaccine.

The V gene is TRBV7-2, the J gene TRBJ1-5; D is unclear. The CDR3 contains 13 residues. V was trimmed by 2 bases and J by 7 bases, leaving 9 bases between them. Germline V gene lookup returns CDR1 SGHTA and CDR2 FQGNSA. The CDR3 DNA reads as TGTGCCAGCAGCTTAAGTGTGAGGCAGCCCCAGCATTTT. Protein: CASSLSVRQPQHF.

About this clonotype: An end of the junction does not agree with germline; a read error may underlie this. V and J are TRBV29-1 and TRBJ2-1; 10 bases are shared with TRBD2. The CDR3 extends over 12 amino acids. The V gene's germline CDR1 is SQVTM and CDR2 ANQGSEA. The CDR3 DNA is TGCAGCGTTGGTGAGCGGGAGGGCCTTTCGGGCTTC. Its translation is CSVGEREGLSGF.

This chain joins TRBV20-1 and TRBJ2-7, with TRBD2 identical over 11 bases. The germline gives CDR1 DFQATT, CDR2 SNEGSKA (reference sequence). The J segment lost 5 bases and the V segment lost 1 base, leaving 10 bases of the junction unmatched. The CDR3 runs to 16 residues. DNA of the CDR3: TGCAGTGCTAGAGTAATTAGCGGGGGGGCCTTTGACGAGCAGTACTTC. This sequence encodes CSARVISGGAFDEQYF.

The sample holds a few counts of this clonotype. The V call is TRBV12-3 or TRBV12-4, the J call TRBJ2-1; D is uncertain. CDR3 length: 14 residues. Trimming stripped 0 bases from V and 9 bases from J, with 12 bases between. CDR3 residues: CASSLASTGVEQFF. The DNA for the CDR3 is TGTGCCAGCAGTTTAGCCTCAACCGGCGTTGAGCAGTTCTTC.